What follows is one TCR beta chain and its context. Its antigen is as yet unknown. The study ran its PCR with 60 Vbeta and 13 Jbeta primers. Clones were sequenced by immunoSEQ multiplex PCR, and TCRdb holds only the in-frame ones, with some missing. In the table there are some 150,000 clones, around 80% of which are singletons. The sample is drawn from a study of cytomegalovirus exposure and HLA in healthy donors. Overall study results and limits: In a later analysis, specific HLA alleles were associated with 15,000 to 20,000 TCR beta sequences at a 0.05 false discovery rate. In a later analysis, TCR beta V- and J-gene trimming showed a link to a missense DCLRE1C variant. Accurate predictions that matched the HLA-A and HLA-B alleles of most subjects were reportedly made from TCR beta sequences.

The CDR3 consists of 14 residues. V dropped 8 bases and J dropped 4 bases, with 17 bases sitting between them. Germline CDR1 and CDR2: MNHEY and SMNVEV (reference sequence). Sequenced: PBMCs. This rearrangement joins TRBV27 to TRBJ1-1, with a possible D match to TRBD1 (5 bases). This receptor was obtained from a woman aged 25 to 39 in good health and CMV-seronegative. CDR3 protein: CASGKSSGSTEAFF. The CDR3 nucleotides are TGTGCCAGCGGAAAATCGTCAGGGTCCACTGAAGCTTTCTTT.